The sequence of this T cell receptor (beta chain) was determined in a study of shared clonotypes between healthy human individuals. Study conclusions and caveats: Estimated richness was generally greater in naive than memory subsets.

Germline CDR1 SGHNT, CDR2 YYREEE (reference sequence). The CDR3 runs 13 residues. The V end lost 5 bases, the J end lost 1 base, and 9 bases lay between the germline ends. Original methodology: Quality scores were absent from the junction-only immunoSEQ sequences, so filtering differed. The data were produced by immunoSEQ multiplex PCR, yet TCRdb's version contains in-frame clones alone and is incomplete. V and J calls plus clone size are reproduced from that table; the DNA served to infer D and trimming. The sample lists over 2 million clones; approximately 94% were seen once. Note on this clone: The antigen remains undetermined.

Naive-designated CD8 cells lacked CD45RO, were positively enriched for CCR7, and omitted terminally differentiated effector memory CD45RA+ cells. Adult Caucasians living in Nashville, Tennessee made up all of the donors. This TCR was sampled from a young man in good health. The chain links TRBV5-4 to TRBJ1-1, with D hard to call. Sequencing was carried out using naive CD8+ T cells sorted from blood. Here the CDR3 DNA reads TGTGCCAGCAGGCCGGAGAAGAACACTGAAGCTTTCTTT. Translated, it gives CASRPEKNTEAFF.